This TCR beta chain originates from a study of blood T cell repertoires in COVID-19. Germline loops: CDR1 LNHDA, CDR2 SQIVND (reference sequence). The V and J ends lost 5 bases and 4 bases respectively, with 11 bases between them. The CDR3 covers 13 residues. Authors' methods: Amplified reference gene primers provided the basis for estimating nucleated cell counts. Sequencing used immunoSEQ multiplex PCR; TCRdb keeps in-frame clones, though not all of them. V, J and clone size are taken as reported in that table, and D and trimming were inferred from the DNA itself. Of around 230,000 clones listed, roughly 90% are singletons.

Sequencing used PBMCs or T cells enriched from blood (not recorded which). This chain uses TRBV19 with TRBJ1-2; D might be TRBD1 (5 bases). The receptor's source is a woman aged 40 to 55 with acute COVID-19. The CDR3 loop reads CASSPTVFYGYTF. As DNA, the CDR3 is TGTGCCAGTAGTCCGACAGTGTTCTATGGCTACACCTTC.